This T cell receptor beta chain was obtained from a study of CD8 T cells in ankylosing spondylitis. Study-level findings and limits: A TCR beta motif made of fewer than ten highly homologous variants seemed typical of ankylosing spondylitis blood. Reportedly, disease-linked clones are significantly enriched in ankylosing spondylitis patients' matched synovial fluid. Earlier authors reported some of these motif variants in reactive arthritis synovial fluid and blood.

TCRdb recomputed calls from the 5' RACE reads with MiXCR, one row per CDR3 protein. The sample contains 200,000 to 300,000 distinct CDR3 sequences, 10% to 13% of which appear only once. In germline, CDR1 is SGHRS, CDR2 YFSETQ. The CDR3 sequence is 14 residues long. With 2 bases removed from V and 3 bases from J, the gap between germline ends came to 11 bases. Notes on this clonotype: The antigen remains unidentified.

The TCR sequence derives from a male donor with ankylosing spondylitis or in good health (not recorded which). The sample consisted of blood, either unsorted or a sorted T cell fraction (not recorded which). This chain links TRBV5-1 with TRBJ1-1, with D perhaps matching TRBD1 (5 bases). The CDR3 DNA sequence: TGCGCCAGCAGCTTTAATTGGGGGGACACTGAAGCTTTCTTT. Translated: CASSFNWGDTEAFF. The full variable domain, completed using reference TRBV5-1 and TRBJ1-1, is KAGVTQTPRYLIKTRGQQVTLSCSPISGHRSVSWYQQTPGQGLQFLFEYFSETQRNKGNFPGRFSGRQFSNSRSEMNVSTLELGDSALYLCASSFNWGDTEAFFGQGTRLTVV.